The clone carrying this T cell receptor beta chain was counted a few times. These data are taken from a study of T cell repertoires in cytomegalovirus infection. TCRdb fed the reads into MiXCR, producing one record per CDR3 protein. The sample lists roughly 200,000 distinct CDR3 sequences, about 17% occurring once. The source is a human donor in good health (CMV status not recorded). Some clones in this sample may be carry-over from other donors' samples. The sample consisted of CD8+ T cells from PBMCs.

The CDR3: CASSGMTGGEAFF. DNA for the CDR3: TGTGCCAGCAGCGGAATGACAGGGGGTGAAGCTTTCTTT. The gene calls are TRBV9 and TRBJ1-1, with 9 bases identical to TRBD1. V was clipped by 3 bases and J by 7 bases; unmatched bases: 4. CDR1 and CDR2 (germline): SGDLS, YYNGEE. The CDR3 is made up of 13 amino acids.